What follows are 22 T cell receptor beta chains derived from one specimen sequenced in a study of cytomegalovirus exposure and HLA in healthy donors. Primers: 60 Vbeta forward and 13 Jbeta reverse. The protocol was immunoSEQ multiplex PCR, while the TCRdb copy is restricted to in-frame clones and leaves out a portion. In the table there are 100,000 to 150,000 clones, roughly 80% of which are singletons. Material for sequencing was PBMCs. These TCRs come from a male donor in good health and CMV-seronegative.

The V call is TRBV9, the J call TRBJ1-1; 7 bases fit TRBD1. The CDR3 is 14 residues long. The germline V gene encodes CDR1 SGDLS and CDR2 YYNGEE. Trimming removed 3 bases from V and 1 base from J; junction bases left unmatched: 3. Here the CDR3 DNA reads TGTGCCAGCAGCGCGCGGACAGGGAACACTGAAGCTTTCTTT. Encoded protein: CASSARTGNTEAFF.

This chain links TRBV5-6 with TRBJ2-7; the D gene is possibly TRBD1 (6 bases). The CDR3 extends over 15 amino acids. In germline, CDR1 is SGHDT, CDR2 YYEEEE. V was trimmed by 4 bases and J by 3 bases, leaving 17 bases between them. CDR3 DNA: TGTGCCAGCAGCCACACCGGGACAAACGTCTACGAGCAGTACTTC. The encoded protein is CASSHTGTNVYEQYF. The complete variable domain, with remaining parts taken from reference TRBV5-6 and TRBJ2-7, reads DAGVTQSPTHLIKTRGQQVTLRCSPKSGHDTVSWYQQALGQGPQFIFQYYEEEERQRGNFPDRFSGHQFPNYSSELNVNALLLGDSALYLCASSHTGTNVYEQYFGPGTRLTVT.

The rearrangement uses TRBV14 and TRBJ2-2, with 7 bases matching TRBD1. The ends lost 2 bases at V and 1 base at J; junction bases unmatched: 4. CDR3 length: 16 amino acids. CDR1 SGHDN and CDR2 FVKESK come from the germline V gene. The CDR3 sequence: CASSQRRTGNTGELFF. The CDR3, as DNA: TGTGCCAGCAGCCAACGACGGACAGGGAACACCGGGGAGCTGTTTTTT.

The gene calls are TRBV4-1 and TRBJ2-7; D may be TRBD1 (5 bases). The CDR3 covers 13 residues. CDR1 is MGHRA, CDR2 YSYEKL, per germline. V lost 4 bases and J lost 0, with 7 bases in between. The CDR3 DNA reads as TGCGCCAGCAGCCTCAGGGTCTCCTACGAGCAGTACTTC. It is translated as CASSLRVSYEQYF.

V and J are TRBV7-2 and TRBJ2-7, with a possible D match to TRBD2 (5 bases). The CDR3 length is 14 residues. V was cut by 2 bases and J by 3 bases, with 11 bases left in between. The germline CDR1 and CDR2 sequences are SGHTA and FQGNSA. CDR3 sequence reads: CASSLNPDYYEQYF. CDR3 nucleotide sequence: TGTGCCAGCAGCTTAAACCCAGACTACTACGAGCAGTACTTC. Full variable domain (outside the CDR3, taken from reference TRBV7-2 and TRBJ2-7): GAGVSQSPSNKVTEKGKDVELRCDPISGHTALYWYRQSLGQGLEFLIYFQGNSAPDKSGLPSDRFSAERTGGSVSTLTIQRTQQEDSAVYLCASSLNPDYYEQYFGPGTRLTVT.

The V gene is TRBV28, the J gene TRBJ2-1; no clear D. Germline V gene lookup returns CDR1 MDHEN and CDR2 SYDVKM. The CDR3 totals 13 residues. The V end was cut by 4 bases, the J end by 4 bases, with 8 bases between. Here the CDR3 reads CASSSPLYNEQFF. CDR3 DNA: TGTGCCAGCAGTTCCCCCCTATACAATGAGCAGTTCTTC.

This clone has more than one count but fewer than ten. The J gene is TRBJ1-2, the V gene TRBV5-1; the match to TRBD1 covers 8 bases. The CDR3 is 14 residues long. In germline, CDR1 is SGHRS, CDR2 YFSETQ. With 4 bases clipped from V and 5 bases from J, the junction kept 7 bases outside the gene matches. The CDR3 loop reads CASSAGTGGYGYTF. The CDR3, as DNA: TGCGCCAGCAGCGCTGGGACAGGCGGGTATGGCTACACCTTC. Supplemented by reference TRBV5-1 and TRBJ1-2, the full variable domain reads KAGVTQTPRYLIKTRGQQVTLSCSPISGHRSVSWYQQTPGQGLQFLFEYFSETQRNKGNFPGRFSGRQFSNSRSEMNVSTLELGDSALYLCASSAGTGGYGYTFGSGTRLTVV.

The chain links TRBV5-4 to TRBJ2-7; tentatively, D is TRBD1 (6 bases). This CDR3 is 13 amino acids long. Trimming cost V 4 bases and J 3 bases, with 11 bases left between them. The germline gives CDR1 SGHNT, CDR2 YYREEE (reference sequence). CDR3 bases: TGTGCCAGCAGCCCCCCGACAGGCTACGAGCAGTACTTC. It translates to CASSPPTGYEQYF.

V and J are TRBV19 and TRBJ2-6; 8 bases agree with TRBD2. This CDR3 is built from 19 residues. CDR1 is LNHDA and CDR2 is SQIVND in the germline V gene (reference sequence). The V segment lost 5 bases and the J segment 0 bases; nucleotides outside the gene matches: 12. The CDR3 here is CASSLFPAGVSSGANVLTF. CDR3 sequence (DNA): TGTGCCAGTAGTCTTTTCCCAGCGGGGGTAAGCTCTGGGGCCAACGTCCTGACTTTC.

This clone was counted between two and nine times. CDR3 nucleotides: TGTGCCAGCGCCCGAGGCGGGAGTGGGACCGGGGAGCTGTTTTTT. Amino acids: CASARGGSGTGELFF. This chain joins TRBV9 and TRBJ2-2; 7 bases match TRBD2. The CDR3 totals 15 residues. Per germline, CDR1 SGDLS and CDR2 YYNGEE. Trimming took 7 bases from V and 5 from J; bases not matched to a gene: 11.

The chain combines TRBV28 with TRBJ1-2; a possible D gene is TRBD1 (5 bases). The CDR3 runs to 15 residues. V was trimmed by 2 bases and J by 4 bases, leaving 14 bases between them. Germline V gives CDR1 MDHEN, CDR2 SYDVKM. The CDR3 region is CASSLGAGLVYGYTF. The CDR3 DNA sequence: TGTGCCAGCAGTTTAGGAGCGGGGCTTGTCTATGGCTACACCTTC.

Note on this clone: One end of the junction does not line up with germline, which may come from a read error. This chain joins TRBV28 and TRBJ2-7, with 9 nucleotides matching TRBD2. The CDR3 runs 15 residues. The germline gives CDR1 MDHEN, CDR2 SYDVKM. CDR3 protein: CAGSLSGTSQGEQYF. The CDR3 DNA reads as TGTGCCGGCAGTTTATCAGGGACTAGCCAGGGGGAGCAGTACTTC.

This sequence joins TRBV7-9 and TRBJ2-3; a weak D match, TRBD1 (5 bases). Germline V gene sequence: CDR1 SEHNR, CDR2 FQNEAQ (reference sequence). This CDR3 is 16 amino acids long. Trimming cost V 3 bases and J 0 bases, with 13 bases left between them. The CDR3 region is CASSFRQFLSTDTQYF. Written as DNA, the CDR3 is TGTGCCAGCAGCTTTCGACAGTTCCTTAGCACAGATACGCAGTATTTT.

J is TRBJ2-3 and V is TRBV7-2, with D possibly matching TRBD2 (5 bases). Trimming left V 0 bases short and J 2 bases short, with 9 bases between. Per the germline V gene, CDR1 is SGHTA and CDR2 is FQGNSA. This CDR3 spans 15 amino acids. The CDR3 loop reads CASSLAPLATDTQYF. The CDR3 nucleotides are TGTGCCAGCAGCTTAGCTCCCCTAGCCACAGATACGCAGTATTTT.

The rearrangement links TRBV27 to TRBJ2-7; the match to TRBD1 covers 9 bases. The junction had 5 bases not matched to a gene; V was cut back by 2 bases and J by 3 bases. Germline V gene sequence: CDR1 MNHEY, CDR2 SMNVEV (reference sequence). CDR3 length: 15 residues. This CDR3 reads CASSLVWTGDYEQYF. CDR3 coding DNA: TGTGCCAGCAGTTTAGTGTGGACAGGGGACTACGAGCAGTACTTC.

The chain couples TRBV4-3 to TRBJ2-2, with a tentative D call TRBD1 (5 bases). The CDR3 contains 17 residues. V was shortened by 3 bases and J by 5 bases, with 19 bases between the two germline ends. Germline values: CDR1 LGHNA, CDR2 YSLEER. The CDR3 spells CASSQGRAVAGTGELFF. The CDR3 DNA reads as TGCGCCAGCAGCCAGGGCAGGGCGGTGGCAGGGACCGGGGAGCTGTTTTTT.

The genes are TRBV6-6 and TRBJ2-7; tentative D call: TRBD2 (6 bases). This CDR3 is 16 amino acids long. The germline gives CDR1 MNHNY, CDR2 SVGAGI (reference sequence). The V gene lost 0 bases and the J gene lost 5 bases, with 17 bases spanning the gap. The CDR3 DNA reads TGTGCCAGCAGTTACTCCTTCAGGGAGGTTAACAACGAGCAGTACTTC. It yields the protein CASSYSFREVNNEQYF.

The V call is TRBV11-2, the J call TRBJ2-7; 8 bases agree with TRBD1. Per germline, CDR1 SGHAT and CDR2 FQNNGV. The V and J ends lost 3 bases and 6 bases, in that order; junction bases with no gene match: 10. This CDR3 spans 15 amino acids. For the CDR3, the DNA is TGTGCCAGCAGCTTCTCCCAGGGGGCGCTTTCCGAGCAGTACTTC. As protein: CASSFSQGALSEQYF.

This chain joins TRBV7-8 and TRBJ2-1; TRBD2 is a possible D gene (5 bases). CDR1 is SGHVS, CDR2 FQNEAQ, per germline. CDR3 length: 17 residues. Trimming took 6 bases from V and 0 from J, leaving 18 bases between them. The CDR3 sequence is CASRDRSSESSYNEQFF. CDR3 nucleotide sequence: TGTGCCAGCAGAGATAGGAGTAGCGAAAGCTCCTACAATGAGCAGTTCTTC.

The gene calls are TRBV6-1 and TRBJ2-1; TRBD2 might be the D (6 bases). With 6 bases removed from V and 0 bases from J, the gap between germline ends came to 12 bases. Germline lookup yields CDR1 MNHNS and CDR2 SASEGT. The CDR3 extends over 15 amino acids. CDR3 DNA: TGTGCCAGCAGCTCCGGGGGACTCTCCTACAATGAGCAGTTCTTC. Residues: CASSSGGLSYNEQFF.

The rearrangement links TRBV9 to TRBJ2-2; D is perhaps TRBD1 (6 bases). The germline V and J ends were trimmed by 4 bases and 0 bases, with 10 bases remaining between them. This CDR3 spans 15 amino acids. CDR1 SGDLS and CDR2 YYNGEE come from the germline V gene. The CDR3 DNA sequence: TGTGCCAGCAGCCCCCGGACAGCGAACACCGGGGAGCTGTTTTTT. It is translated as CASSPRTANTGELFF.

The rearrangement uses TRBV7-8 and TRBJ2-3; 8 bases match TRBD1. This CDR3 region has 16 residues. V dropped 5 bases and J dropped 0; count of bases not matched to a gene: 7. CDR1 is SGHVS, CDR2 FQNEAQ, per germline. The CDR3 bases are TGTGCCAGCAGCATAAACAGGGGGACGAGCACAGATACGCAGTATTTT. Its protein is CASSINRGTSTDTQYF.